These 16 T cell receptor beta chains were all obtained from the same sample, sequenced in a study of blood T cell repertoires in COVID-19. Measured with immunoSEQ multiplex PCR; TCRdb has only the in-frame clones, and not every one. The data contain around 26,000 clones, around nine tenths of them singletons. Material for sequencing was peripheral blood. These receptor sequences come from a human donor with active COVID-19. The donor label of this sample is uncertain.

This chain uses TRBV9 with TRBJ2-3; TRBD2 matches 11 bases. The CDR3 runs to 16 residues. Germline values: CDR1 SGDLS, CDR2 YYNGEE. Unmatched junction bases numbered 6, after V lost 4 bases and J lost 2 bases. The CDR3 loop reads CASSLLAGEATDTQYF. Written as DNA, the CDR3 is TGTGCCAGCAGCCTACTAGCGGGAGAGGCCACAGATACGCAGTATTTT. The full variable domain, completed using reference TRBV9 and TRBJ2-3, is DSGVTQTPKHLITATGQRVTLRCSPRSGDLSVYWYQQSLDQGLQFLIQYYNGEERAKGNILERFSAQQFPDLHSELNLSSLELGDSALYFCASSLLAGEATDTQYFGPGTRLTVL.

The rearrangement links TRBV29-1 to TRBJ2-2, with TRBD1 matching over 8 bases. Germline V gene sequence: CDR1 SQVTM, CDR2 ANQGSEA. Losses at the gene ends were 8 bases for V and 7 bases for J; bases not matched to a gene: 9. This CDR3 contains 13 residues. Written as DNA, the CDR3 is TGCAGCTCCCAGGCACAGGGGGGCGGGGAGCTGTTTTTT. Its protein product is CSSQAQGGGELFF.

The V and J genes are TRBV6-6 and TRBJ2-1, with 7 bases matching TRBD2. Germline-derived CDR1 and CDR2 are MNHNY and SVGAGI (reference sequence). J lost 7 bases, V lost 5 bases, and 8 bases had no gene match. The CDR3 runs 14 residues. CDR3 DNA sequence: TGTGCCAGCAGTCTGGGGGGAGGGCCGAATGAGCAGTTCTTC. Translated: CASSLGGGPNEQFF.

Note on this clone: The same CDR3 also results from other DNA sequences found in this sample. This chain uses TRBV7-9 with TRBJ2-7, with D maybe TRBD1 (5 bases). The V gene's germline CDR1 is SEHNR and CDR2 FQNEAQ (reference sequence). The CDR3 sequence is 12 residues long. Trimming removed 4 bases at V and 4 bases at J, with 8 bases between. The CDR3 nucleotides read TGTGCCAGCAGCTCCCAGGGTTACGAGCAGTACTTC. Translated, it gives CASSSQGYEQYF.

The CDR3 DNA sequence: TGTGCCACCAATGACAGGGCTGACAATCAGCCCCAGCATTTT. This encodes CATNDRADNQPQHF. The genes are TRBV10-3 and TRBJ1-5, with 7 positions matching TRBD1. The CDR3 has 14 amino acids. V trimming: 10 bases; J trimming: 3 bases; junction bases outside the gene matches: 9. CDR1 ENHRY and CDR2 SYGVKD come from the germline V gene.

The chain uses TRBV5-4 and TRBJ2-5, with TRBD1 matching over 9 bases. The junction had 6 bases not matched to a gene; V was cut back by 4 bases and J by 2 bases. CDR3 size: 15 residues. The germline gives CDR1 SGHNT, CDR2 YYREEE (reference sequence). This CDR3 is CASSPTGGTQETQYF. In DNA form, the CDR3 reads TGTGCCAGCAGCCCGACAGGGGGAACTCAAGAGACCCAGTACTTC.

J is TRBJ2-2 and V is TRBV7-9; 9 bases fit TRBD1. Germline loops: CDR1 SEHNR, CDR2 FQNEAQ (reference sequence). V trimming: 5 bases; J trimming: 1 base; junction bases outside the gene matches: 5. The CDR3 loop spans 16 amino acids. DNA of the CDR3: TGTGCCAGCAGCCCCCTGGACAGGGGGAACACCGGGGAGCTGTTTTTT. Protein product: CASSPLDRGNTGELFF.

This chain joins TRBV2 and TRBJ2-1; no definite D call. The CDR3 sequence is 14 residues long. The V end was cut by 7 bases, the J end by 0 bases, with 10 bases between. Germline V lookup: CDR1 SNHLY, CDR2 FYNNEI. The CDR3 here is CASKLRSSYNEQFF. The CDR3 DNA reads TGTGCCAGCAAACTCAGGTCCTCCTACAATGAGCAGTTCTTC.

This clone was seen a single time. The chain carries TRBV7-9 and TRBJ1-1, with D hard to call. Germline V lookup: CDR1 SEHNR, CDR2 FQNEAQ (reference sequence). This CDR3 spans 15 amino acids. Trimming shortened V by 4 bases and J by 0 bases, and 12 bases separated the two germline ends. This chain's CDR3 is CASSSVGRLNTEAFF. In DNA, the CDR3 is TGTGCCAGCAGCTCCGTAGGGAGATTGAACACTGAAGCTTTCTTT.

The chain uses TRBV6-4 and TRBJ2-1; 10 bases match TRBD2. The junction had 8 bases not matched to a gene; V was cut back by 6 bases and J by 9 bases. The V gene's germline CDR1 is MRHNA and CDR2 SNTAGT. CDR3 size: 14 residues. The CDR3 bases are TGTGCCAGCAGATTAGCGGGAGGTGGGGGTGAGCAGTTCTTC. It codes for CASRLAGGGGEQFF.

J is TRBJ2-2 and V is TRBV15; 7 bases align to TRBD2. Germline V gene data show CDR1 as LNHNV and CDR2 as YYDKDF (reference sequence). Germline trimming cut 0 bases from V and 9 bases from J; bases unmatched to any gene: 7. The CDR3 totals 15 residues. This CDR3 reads CATSRETSVVRELFF. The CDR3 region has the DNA TGTGCCACCAGCAGAGAAACTAGCGTGGTGAGGGAGCTGTTTTTT. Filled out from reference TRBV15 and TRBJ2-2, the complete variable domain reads DAMVIQNPRYQVTQFGKPVTLSCSQTLNHNVMYWYQQKSSQAPKLLFHYYDKDFNNEADTPDNFQSRRPNTSFCFLDIRSPGLGDTAMYLCATSRETSVVRELFFGEGSRLTVL.

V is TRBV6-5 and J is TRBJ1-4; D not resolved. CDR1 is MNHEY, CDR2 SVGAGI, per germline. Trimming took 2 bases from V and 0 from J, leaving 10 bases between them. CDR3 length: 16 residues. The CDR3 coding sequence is TGTGCCAGCAGTTACGAGCATGCACCAACTAATGAAAAACTGTTTTTT. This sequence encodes CASSYEHAPTNEKLFF.

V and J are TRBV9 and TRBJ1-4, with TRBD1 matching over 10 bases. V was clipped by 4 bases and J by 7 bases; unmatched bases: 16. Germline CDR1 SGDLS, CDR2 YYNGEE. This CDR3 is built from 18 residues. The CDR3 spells CASSPPGTGERKAEKLFF. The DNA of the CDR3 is TGTGCCAGCAGCCCCCCCGGGACAGGGGAAAGGAAGGCTGAAAAACTGTTTTTT.

The CDR3 DNA reads TGTGCCACCGGGACAGGGGAGCCAGATACGCAGTATTTT. Its protein is CATGTGEPDTQYF. The rearrangement links TRBV24-1 to TRBJ2-3; 10 nucleotides line up with TRBD1. The junction had 3 bases not matched to a gene; V was cut back by 9 bases and J by 4 bases. CDR1 and CDR2 (germline): KGHDR, SFDVKD. The CDR3 has 13 residues.

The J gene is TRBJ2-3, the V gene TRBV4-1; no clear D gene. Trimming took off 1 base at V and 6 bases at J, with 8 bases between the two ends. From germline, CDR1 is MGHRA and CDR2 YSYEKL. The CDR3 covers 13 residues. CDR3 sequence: CASSQVSVDTQYF. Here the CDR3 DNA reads TGCGCCAGCAGCCAAGTTTCCGTGGATACGCAGTATTTT.

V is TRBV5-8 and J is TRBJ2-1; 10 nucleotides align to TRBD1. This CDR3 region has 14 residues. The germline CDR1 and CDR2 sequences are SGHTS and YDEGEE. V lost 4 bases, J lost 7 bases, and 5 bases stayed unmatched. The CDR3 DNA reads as TGTGCCAGCAGCCGCTGGACAGGGGGGAATGAGCAGTTCTTC. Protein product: CASSRWTGGNEQFF.